The sequence of this TCR beta chain was determined in a study of T cells in Graves' hyperthyroidism and ophthalmopathy. Study-level findings and limits: The model forecast ophthalmopathy, anticipating it by a median around 6.5 months before onset.

Germline V gene lookup returns CDR1 SQVTM and CDR2 ANQGSEA. CDR3 size: 13 residues. Graves' hyperthyroidism was deemed stable absent ophthalmopathy progression within 18 months. Hyperthyroidism had been newly diagnosed in patients aged 18 to 65, and its duration was under 2 months. Diagnoses rested on clinical symptoms, serum thyroxine and TRAb, thyroid ultrasound and orbital computed tomography. On this clonotype itself: The target antigen is unknown. At one boundary the junction diverges from the germline segment, which might be a read error.

Amplified TCR beta CDR3 regions derived from RNA transcripts. The TCR CDR3 first-round RT-PCR relied on the HTBI primer set. MiXCR, applied by TCRdb to the multiplex PCR reads, yields one record per CDR3 protein. The data contain approximately 520,000 distinct CDR3 sequences, roughly 20% of them singletons. The chain links TRBV29-1 to TRBJ2-5, with D unresolved. The sequence was collected from a young man with Graves' hyperthyroidism. Sequenced: blood. This CDR3 reads CCVRPSLMETQYF. The DNA for the CDR3 is TGCTGCGTTAGACCGTCCCTCATGGAGACCCAGTACTTC.